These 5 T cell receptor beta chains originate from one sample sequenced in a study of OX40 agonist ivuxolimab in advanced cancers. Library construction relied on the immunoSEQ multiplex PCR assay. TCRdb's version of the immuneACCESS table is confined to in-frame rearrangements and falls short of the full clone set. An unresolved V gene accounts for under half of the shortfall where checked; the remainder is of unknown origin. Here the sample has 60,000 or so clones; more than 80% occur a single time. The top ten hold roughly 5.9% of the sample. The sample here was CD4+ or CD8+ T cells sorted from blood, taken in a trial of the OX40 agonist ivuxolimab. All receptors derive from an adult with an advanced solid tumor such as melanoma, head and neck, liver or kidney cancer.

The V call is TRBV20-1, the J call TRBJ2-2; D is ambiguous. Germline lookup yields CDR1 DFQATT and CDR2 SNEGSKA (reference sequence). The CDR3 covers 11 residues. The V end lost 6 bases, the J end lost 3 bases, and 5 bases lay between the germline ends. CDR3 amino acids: CSALHTGELFF. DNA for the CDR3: TGCAGTGCCCTACACACCGGGGAGCTGTTTTTT.

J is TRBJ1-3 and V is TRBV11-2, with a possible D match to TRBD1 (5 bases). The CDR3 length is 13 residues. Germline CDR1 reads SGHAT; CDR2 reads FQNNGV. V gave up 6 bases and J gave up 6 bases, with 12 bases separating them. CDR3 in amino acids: CASRLLGANTIYF. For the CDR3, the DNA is TGTGCCAGCAGGCTCCTAGGGGCAAACACCATATATTTT.

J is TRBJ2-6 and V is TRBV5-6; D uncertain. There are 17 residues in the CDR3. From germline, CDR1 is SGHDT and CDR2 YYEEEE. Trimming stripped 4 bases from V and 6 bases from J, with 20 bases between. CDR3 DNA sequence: TGTGCCAGCAGCCCGGTAACAGTAACGACGGTGGCCAACGTCCTGACTTTC. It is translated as CASSPVTVTTVANVLTF.

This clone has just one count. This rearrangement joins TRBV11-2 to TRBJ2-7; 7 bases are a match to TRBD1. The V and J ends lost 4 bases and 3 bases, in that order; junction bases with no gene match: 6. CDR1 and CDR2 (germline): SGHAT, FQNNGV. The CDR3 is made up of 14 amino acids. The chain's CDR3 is CASSSTGVGYEQYF. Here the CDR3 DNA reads TGTGCCAGCAGCTCAACAGGGGTGGGCTACGAGCAGTACTTC.

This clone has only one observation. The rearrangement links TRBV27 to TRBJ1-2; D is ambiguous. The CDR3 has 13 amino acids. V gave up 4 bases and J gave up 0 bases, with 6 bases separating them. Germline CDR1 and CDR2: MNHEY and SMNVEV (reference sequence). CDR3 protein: CASSSQANYGYTF. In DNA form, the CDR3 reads TGTGCCAGCAGTTCCCAAGCTAACTATGGCTACACCTTC.